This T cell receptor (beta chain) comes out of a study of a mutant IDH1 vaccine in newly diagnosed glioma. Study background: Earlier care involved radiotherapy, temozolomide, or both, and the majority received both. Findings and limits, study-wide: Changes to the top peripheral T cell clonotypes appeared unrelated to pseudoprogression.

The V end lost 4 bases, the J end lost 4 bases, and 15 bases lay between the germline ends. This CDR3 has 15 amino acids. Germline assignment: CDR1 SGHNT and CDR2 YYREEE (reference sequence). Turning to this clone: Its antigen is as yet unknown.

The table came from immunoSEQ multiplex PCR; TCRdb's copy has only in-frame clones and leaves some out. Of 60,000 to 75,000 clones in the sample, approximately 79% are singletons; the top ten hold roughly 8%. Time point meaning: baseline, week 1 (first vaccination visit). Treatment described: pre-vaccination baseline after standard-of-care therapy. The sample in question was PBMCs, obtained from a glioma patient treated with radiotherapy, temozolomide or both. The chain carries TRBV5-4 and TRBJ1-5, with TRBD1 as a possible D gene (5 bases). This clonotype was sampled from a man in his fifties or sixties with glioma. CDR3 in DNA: TGTGCCAGCAGCGGAACCGGGACTGCTAATCAGCCCCAGCATTTT. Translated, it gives CASSGTGTANQPQHF. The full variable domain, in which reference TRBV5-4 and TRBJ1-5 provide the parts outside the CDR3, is ETGVTQSPTHLIKTRGQQVTLRCSSQSGHNTVSWYQQALGQGPQFIFQYYREEENGRGNFPPRFSGLQFPNYSSELNVNALELDDSALYLCASSGTGTANQPQHFGDGTRLSIL.